A single sample gave rise to the 15 T cell receptor beta chains below, sequenced in a study of CD8 T cells in Susac syndrome. Reverse transcription of about 0.5 to 1 ug RNA used random hexamers. TCRdb itself ran the immunoSEQ multiplex PCR reads through MiXCR, one entry per CDR3 protein. This sample has around 100,000 distinct CDR3 sequences, with 95% found just once. The material sequenced was CD8+ T cells from PBMCs. Receptor source: a human donor with Susac syndrome.

The V call is TRBV29-1, the J call TRBJ2-2, with D maybe TRBD2 (5 bases). Germline V gene data show CDR1 as SQVTM and CDR2 as ANQGSEA. This CDR3 contains 17 residues. Trimming pared 7 bases from V and 2 bases from J, leaving 23 bases between. The CDR3 bases are TGCAGCGCAAATGTACGGGGTGGCAGGTTAAACACCGGGGAGCTGTTTTTT. Its protein product is CSANVRGGRLNTGELFF.

The rearrangement links TRBV3-1 to TRBJ2-1; D remains ambiguous. The V gene lost 0 bases and the J gene lost 9 bases, with 15 bases spanning the gap. Germline-derived CDR1 and CDR2 are LGHDT and YNNKEL (reference sequence). This CDR3 has 15 residues. CDR3 sequence: CASSQEWRYNGEQFF. The CDR3 region has the DNA TGTGCCAGCAGCCAAGAATGGCGGTATAACGGTGAGCAGTTCTTC.

The chain joins TRBV11-2 to TRBJ2-5; D uncertain. The CDR3 has 11 amino acids. Germline CDR1 is SGHAT and CDR2 is FQNNGV. The germline V and J ends were trimmed by 4 bases and 7 bases, with 7 bases remaining between them. CDR3 in DNA: TGTGCCAGCAGCTACGCCCTGACCCAGTACTTC. Its translation is CASSYALTQYF.

The V and J genes are TRBV20-1 and TRBJ2-7, with 12 bases that match TRBD1. Germline values: CDR1 DFQATT, CDR2 SNEGSKA (reference sequence). This CDR3 contains 13 residues. V shed 5 bases, J shed 5 bases, and the junction held 4 bases outside the gene matches. The CDR3: CSAHGTGGDEQYF. The CDR3 DNA reads TGCAGTGCTCACGGGACAGGGGGCGACGAGCAGTACTTC.

The V gene is TRBV7-3, the J gene TRBJ2-3, with 7 bases identical to TRBD1. J lost 1 base, V lost 5 bases, and 3 bases had no gene match. The CDR3 has 14 residues. CDR1 is SGHTA and CDR2 is FQGTGA in the germline V gene. The CDR3, as DNA: TGTGCCAGCAGCCAAGGGACAGGCACAGATACGCAGTATTTT. Translation gives CASSQGTGTDTQYF.

The gene calls are TRBV5-6 and TRBJ2-7; weak D call: TRBD1 (8 bases). Germline assignment: CDR1 SGHDT and CDR2 YYEEEE. The CDR3 loop spans 19 amino acids. Trimming took 2 bases from V and 5 from J, leaving 29 bases between them. The CDR3: CASSFISGGFRGRADEQYF. The CDR3 nucleotides read TGTGCCAGCAGCTTTATTTCAGGGGGCTTTCGTGGGAGGGCCGACGAGCAGTACTTC.

The rearrangement links TRBV5-1 to TRBJ2-1; no definite D call. The length of the CDR3 is 15 residues. From germline, CDR1 is SGHRS and CDR2 YFSETQ. Trimming pared 0 bases from V and 0 bases from J, leaving 7 bases between. CDR3 in amino acids: CASSLDASSYNEQFF. The CDR3 coding sequence is TGCGCCAGCAGCTTGGATGCGAGCTCCTACAATGAGCAGTTCTTC.

This chain uses TRBV2 with TRBJ2-4, with 10 bases identical to TRBD2. This CDR3 comprises 16 residues. V shed 5 bases and J 2 bases; nucleotides not matched to a gene: 6. Germline lookup yields CDR1 SNHLY and CDR2 FYNNEI. CDR3 in DNA: TGTGCCAGCAGTACCCTAGCGGGAGACACCAAAAACATTCAGTACTTC. Its translation: CASSTLAGDTKNIQYF.

This clonotype is a singleton in its sample. The rearrangement joins TRBV7-6 to TRBJ2-7; 7 nucleotides match TRBD1. With V trimmed by 1 base and J by 0 bases, 3 bases remained unmatched. CDR3 length: 15 amino acids. CDR1 and CDR2 from the germline V gene are SGHVS and FNYEAQ. CDR3 sequence (DNA): TGTGCCAGCAGCTTAGAGACAGGGAGCTCCTACGAGCAGTACTTC. Its protein is CASSLETGSSYEQYF.

The chain employs TRBV5-6 and TRBJ2-6, with D perhaps TRBD2 (5 bases). CDR3 length: 14 residues. Looked up from germline, CDR1 is SGHDT and CDR2 is YYEEEE. Trimming shortened V by 3 bases and J by 4 bases, and 8 bases separated the two germline ends. The CDR3 DNA is TGTGCCAGCAGCTGGGAGTCCGGGGCCAACGTCCTGACTTTC. This translates into CASSWESGANVLTF.

J is TRBJ2-3 and V is TRBV5-1; TRBD2 matches at 7 bases. The V gene's germline CDR1 is SGHRS and CDR2 YFSETQ. The CDR3 consists of 16 residues. After removal of 4 bases from V and 1 base from J, the junction contained 9 bases not matched to a gene. As DNA, the CDR3 is TGCGCCAGCAGCCGGTGGTCCGCGGGAGGCACAGATACGCAGTATTTT. Amino acid sequence: CASSRWSAGGTDTQYF.

This clonotype appeared once. This sequence joins TRBV5-1 and TRBJ2-7, with D hard to call. The CDR3 totals 13 residues. Trimming removed 2 bases from V and 3 bases from J, with 9 bases in between. The germline CDR1 and CDR2 sequences are SGHRS and YFSETQ. The CDR3 loop is CASSLEMGYEQYF. Written as DNA, the CDR3 is TGCGCCAGCAGCTTAGAGATGGGCTACGAGCAGTACTTC.

This chain joins TRBV25-1 and TRBJ1-5; D gene uncertain. V dropped 2 bases and J dropped 0 bases, with 5 bases sitting between them. Germline V CDR1 and CDR2: MGHDK, SYGVNS. This CDR3 has 14 amino acids. CDR3 nucleotide sequence: TGTGCCAGCAGTGAAGGAAGTAGCAATCAGCCCCAGCATTTT. Translation: CASSEGSSNQPQHF.

V usage is TRBV5-6 and J usage is TRBJ2-7; D uncertain. The CDR3 totals 12 residues. V was cut by 7 bases and J by 7 bases, with 15 bases left in between. Germline lookup yields CDR1 SGHDT and CDR2 YYEEEE. Here the CDR3 reads CASVRPRTEQYF. The CDR3 DNA sequence: TGTGCCAGCGTCCGACCCCGCACGGAGCAGTACTTC. The complete variable domain, with remaining parts taken from reference TRBV5-6 and TRBJ2-7, reads DAGVTQSPTHLIKTRGQQVTLRCSPKSGHDTVSWYQQALGQGPQFIFQYYEEEERQRGNFPDRFSGHQFPNYSSELNVNALLLGDSALYLCASVRPRTEQYFGPGTRLTVT.

The J gene is TRBJ2-3, the V gene TRBV5-4; 7 bases are shared with TRBD1. The length of the CDR3 is 16 residues. V shed 3 bases and J 1 base; nucleotides not matched to a gene: 8. Germline V gene lookup returns CDR1 SGHNT and CDR2 YYREEE (reference sequence). The CDR3: CASSWRDRAGTDTQYF. In DNA form, the CDR3 reads TGTGCCAGCAGCTGGAGAGACAGGGCGGGCACAGATACGCAGTATTTT.